This T cell receptor (beta chain) was found in a study of T cell responses to AZD1222 COVID-19 vaccine. Study-wide findings and caveats: The span of vaccine-associated CD4 TCRs extended across spike, with dominance at 160-218 and 743-854.

In regard to this clone: What it binds is not known.

Germline-derived CDR1 and CDR2 are MNHEY and SVGAGI. The CDR3 is 13 residues long. V lost 6 bases and J 7 bases, leaving 12 bases between the germline ends. The assay was immunoSEQ multiplex PCR, and TCRdb's table has in-frame clones only and misses some. The sample yields 90,000 to 120,000 clones, about 86% seen once. V and J are TRBV6-5 and TRBJ1-4, with D perhaps matching TRBD1 (5 bases). The clonotype was recovered from an adult in good health. Here the sequenced sample was peripheral blood, taken on day 0 of AZD1222 vaccination. The CDR3: CASSREFGEKLFF. CDR3 in DNA: TGTGCCAGCAGCAGGGAATTTGGTGAAAAACTGTTTTTT.